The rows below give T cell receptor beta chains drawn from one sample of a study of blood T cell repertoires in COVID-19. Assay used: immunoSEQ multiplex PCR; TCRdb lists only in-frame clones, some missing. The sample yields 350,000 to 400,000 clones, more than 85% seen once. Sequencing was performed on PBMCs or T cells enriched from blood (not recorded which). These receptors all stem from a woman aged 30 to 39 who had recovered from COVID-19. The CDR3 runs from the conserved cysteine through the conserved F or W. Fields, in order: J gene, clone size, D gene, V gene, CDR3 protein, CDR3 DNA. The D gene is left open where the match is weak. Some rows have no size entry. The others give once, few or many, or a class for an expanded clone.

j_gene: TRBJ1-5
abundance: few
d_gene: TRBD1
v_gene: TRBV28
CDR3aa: CASSSGQGGNQPQHF
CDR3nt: TGTGCCAGCAGTTCGGGACAGGGAGGCAATCAGCCCCAGCATTTT

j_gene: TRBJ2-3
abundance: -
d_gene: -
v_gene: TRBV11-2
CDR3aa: CASSLARAADTQYF
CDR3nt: TGTGCCAGCAGCTTAGCGCGAGCGGCAGATACGCAGTATTTT

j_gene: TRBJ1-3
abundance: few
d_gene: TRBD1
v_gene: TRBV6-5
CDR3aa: CASSSRTGFSGNTIYF
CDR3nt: TGTGCCAGCAGTTCCCGGACAGGGTTTTCTGGAAACACCATATATTTT

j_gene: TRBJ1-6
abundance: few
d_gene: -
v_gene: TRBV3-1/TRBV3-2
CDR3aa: CASSQVVAGSPLHF
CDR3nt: TGTGCCAGCAGCCAAGTCGTGGCAGGCTCACCCCTCCACTTT

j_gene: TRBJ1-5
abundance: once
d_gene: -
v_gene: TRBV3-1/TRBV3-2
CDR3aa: CASSPGLDQPQHF
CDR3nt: TGTGCCAGCAGCCCGGGACTGGATCAGCCCCAGCATTTT

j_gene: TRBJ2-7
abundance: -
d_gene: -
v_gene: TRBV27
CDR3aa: CASSLGSGLYEQYF
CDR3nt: TGTGCCAGCAGTTTAGGGTCAGGGTTGTACGAGCAGTACTTC

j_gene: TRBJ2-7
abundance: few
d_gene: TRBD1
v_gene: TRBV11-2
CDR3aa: CASSEQLQGVYEQYF
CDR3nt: TGTGCCAGCAGCGAACAACTCCAGGGGGTCTACGAGCAGTACTTC

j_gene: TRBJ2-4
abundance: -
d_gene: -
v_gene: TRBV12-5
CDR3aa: CASGSQEKNIQYF
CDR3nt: TGTGCTAGTGGTTCACAGGAGAAAAACATTCAGTACTTC

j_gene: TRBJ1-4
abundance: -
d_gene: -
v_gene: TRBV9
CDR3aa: CASSPGAATNEKLFF
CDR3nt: TGTGCCAGCAGCCCAGGGGCTGCAACTAATGAAAAACTGTTTTTT

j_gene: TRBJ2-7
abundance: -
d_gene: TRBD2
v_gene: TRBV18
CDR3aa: CASSQGLADTYEQYF
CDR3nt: TGTGCCAGCTCACAGGGACTAGCGGATACCTACGAGCAGTACTTC

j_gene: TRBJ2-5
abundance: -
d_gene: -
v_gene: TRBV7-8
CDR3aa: CASSFRRATGETQYF
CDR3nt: TGTGCCAGCAGCTTTCGGCGGGCAACAGGGGAGACCCAGTACTTC

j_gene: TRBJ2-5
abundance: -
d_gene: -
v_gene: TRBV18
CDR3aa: CASSPQTGQETQYF
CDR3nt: TGTGCCAGCTCACCCCAGACAGGACAAGAGACCCAGTACTTC

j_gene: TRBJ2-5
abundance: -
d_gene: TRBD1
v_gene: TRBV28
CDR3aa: CASSLQGARETQYF
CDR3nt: TGTGCCAGCAGCCTCCAGGGGGCGAGGGAGACCCAGTACTTC

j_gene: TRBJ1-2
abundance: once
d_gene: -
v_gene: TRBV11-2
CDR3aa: CASSRENYGYTF
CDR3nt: TGTGCCAGCAGCCGGGAAAACTATGGCTACACCTTC

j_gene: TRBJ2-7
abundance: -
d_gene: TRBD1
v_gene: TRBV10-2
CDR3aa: CASTGTGTGMNEQYF
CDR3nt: TGCGCCAGCACTGGAACCGGGACAGGGATGAACGAGCAGTACTTC

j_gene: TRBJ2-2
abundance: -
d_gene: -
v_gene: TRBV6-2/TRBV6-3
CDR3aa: CASSPGSEANTGELFF
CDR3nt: TGTGCCAGCAGCCCCGGTAGCGAGGCGAACACCGGGGAGCTGTTTTTT

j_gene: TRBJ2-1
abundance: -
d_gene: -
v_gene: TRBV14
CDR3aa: CASSPLAFSYNEQFF
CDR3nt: TGTGCCAGCAGCCCGCTAGCGTTCTCCTACAATGAGCAGTTCTTC

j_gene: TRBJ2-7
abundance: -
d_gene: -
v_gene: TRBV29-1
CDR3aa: CSAATTVYEQYF
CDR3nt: TGCAGCGCAGCTACGACAGTCTACGAGCAGTACTTC

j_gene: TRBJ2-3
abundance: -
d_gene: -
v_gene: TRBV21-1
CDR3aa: CASSKEQRPLYWDSLSTDTQYF
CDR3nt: TGTGCCAGCAGCAAAGAACAAAGACCCCTTTACTGGGACAGCCTATCCACAGATACGCAGTATTTT

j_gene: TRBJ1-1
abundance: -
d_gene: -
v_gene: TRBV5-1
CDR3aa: CASSLWVGPNTEAFF
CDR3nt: TGCGCCAGCAGCTTGTGGGTGGGGCCGAACACTGAAGCTTTCTTT

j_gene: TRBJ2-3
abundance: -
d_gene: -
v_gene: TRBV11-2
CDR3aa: CASSLDGGFSTDTQYF
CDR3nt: TGTGCCAGCAGCTTAGATGGGGGGTTCTCGACAGATACGCAGTATTTT

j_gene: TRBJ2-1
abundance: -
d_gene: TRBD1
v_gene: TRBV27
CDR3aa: CASSSGTVYNEQFF
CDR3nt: TGTGCCAGCAGTTCCGGGACAGTCTACAATGAGCAGTTCTTC

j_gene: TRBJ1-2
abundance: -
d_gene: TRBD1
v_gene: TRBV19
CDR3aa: CASSTGTGGLYGYTF
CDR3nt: TGTGCCAGTAGTACCGGGACAGGGGGACTCTATGGCTACACCTTC

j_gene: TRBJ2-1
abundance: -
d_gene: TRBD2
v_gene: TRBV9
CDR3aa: CASSASGGTYNEQFF
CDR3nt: TGTGCCAGCAGCGCGAGCGGGGGAACCTACAATGAGCAGTTCTTC

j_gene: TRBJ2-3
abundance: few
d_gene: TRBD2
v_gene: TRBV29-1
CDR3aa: CSVGGFYGRLASTDTQYF
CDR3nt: TGCAGCGTTGGGGGTTTTTATGGGCGACTAGCTAGCACAGATACGCAGTATTTT

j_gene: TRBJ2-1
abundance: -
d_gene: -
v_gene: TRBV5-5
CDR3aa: CASAQKGRHEQFF
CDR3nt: TGTGCCAGCGCACAGAAAGGGAGGCATGAGCAGTTCTTC

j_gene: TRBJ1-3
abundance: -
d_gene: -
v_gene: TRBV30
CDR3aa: CAWSVTLTGNSGNTIYF
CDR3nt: TGTGCCTGGAGTGTAACCCTGACAGGAAACTCTGGAAACACCATATATTTT

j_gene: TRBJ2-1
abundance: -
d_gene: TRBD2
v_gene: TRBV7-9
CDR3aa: CASSSPRTSAYNEQFF
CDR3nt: TGTGCCAGCAGCTCACCACGGACTAGCGCCTACAATGAGCAGTTCTTC

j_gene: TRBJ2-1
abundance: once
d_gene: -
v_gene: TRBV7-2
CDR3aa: CASSFPGSSYNEQFF
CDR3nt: TGTGCCAGCAGCTTCCCCGGGAGCTCCTACAATGAGCAGTTCTTC

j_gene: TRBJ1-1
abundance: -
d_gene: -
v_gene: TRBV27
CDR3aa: CASSLPQGTKNTEAFF
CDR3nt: TGTGCCAGCAGTTTACCGCAGGGGACCAAGAACACTGAAGCTTTCTTT

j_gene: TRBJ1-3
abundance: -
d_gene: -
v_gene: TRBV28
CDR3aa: CASSGGEVVSSGNTIYF
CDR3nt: TGTGCCAGCAGTGGGGGCGAGGTAGTTAGCTCTGGAAACACCATATATTTT

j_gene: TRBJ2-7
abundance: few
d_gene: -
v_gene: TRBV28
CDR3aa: CASSITGNALYEQYF
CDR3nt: TGTGCCAGCAGTATAACAGGGAATGCCCTCTACGAGCAGTACTTC

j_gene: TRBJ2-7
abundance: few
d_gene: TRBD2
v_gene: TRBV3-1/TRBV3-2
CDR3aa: CASSHHLAGDGYEQYF
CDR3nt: TGTGCCAGCAGCCACCACTTGGCGGGAGACGGGTACGAGCAGTACTTC

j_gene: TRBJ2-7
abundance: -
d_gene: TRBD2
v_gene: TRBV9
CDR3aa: CASSVTSGGYEQYF
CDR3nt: TGTGCCAGCAGCGTTACTAGCGGGGGCTACGAGCAGTACTTC

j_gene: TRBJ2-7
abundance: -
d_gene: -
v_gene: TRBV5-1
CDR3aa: CASSSDRWDSYEQYF
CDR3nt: TGCGCCAGCAGCTCTGACAGGTGGGACTCCTACGAGCAGTACTTC

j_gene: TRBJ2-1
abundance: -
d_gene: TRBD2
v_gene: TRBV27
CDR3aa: CASSSPSGRAANEQFF
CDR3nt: TGTGCCAGCAGTTCGCCTAGCGGGAGGGCCGCAAATGAGCAGTTCTTC

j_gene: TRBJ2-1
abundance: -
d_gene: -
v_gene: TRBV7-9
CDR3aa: CASTSSGRIYEQFF
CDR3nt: TGTGCCAGCACCAGCTCGGGGAGAATCTATGAGCAGTTCTTC

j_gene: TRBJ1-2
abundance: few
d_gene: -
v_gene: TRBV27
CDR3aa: CASSLGRGYGYTF
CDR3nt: TGTGCCAGCAGTTTAGGGAGGGGCTATGGCTACACCTTC

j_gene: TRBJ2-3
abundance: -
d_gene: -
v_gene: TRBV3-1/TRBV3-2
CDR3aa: CASSPGVEGTQYF
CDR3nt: TGTGCCAGCAGCCCGGGGGTGGAAGGTACGCAGTATTTT

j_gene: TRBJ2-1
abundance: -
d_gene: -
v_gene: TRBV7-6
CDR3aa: CASSSDWYNEQFF
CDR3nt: TGTGCCAGCAGCTCTGACTGGTACAATGAGCAGTTCTTC

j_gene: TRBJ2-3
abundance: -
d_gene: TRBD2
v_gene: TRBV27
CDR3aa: CASSLSLAGVVTQYF
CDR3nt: TGTGCCAGCAGTTTAAGTCTAGCGGGGGTGGTTACGCAGTATTTT

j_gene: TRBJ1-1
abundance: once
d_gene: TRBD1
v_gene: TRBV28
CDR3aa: CASSLGRGLTEAFF
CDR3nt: TGTGCCAGCAGTTTAGGCAGGGGGCTAACTGAAGCTTTCTTT

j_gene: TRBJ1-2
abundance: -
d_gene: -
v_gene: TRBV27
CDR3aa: CASSLTEGGVGGYTF
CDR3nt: TGTGCCAGCAGTTTGACAGAGGGGGGGGTGGGCGGCTACACCTTC

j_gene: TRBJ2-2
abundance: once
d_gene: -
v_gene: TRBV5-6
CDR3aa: CASSQTRLRTGELFF
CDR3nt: TGTGCCAGCAGCCAGACTAGACTAAGGACCGGGGAGCTGTTTTTT

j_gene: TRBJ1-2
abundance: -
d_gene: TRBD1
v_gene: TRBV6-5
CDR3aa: CASRGDIGTGGGYTF
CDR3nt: TGTGCCAGCAGGGGAGACATCGGGACAGGGGGTGGCTACACCTTC

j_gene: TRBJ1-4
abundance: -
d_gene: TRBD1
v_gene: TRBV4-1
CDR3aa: CASSQGRTGVESEKLFF
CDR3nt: TGCGCCAGCAGCCAAGGACGGACAGGGGTTGAGAGTGAAAAACTGTTTTTT

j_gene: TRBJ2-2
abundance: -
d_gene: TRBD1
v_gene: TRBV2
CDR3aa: CADRDRVTGELFF
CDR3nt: TGTGCCGACCGGGACAGGGTTACCGGGGAGCTGTTTTTT

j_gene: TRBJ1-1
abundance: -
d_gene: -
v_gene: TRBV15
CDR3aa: CATSSASGGKNTEAFF
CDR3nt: TGTGCCACCAGCAGCGCCTCGGGAGGGAAGAACACTGAAGCTTTCTTT

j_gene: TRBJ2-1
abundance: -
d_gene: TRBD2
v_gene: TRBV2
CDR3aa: CASRGKAGPGNEQFF
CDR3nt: TGTGCCAGCAGGGGCAAAGCGGGGCCTGGCAATGAGCAGTTCTTC

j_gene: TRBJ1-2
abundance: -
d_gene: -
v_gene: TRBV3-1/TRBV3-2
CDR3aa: CASSQNGGEKKRGYTF
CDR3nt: TGTGCCAGCAGCCAAAACGGTGGGGAGAAGAAACGGGGCTACACCTTC

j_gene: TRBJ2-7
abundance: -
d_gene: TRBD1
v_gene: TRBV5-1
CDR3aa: CASSWGQDEQYF
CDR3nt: TGCGCCAGCAGCTGGGGACAGGACGAGCAGTACTTC

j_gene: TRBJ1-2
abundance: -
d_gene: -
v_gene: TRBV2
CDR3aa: CASSVNRPEGYTF
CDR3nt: TGTGCCAGCAGTGTAAACAGGCCGGAAGGCTACACCTTC

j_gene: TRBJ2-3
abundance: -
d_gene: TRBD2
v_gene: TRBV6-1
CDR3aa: CASSEAGGSTDTQYF
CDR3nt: TGTGCCAGCAGTGAAGCGGGGGGGAGCACAGATACGCAGTATTTT

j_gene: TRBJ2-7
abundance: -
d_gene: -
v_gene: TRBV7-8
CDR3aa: CASSSGGRVSQQYF
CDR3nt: TGTGCCAGCAGCTCCGGGGGACGGGTCTCGCAGCAGTACTTC